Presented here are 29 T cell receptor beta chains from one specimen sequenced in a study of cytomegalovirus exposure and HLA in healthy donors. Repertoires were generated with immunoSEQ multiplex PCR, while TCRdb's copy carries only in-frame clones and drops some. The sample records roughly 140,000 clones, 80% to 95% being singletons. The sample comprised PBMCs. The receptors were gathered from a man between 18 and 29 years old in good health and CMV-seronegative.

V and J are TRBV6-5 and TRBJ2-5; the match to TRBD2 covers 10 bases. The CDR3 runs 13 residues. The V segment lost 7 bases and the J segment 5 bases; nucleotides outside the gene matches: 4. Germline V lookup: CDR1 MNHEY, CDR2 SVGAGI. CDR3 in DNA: TGTGCCAGCACAGCGGGAGGGAGGGAGACCCAGTACTTC. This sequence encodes CASTAGGRETQYF.

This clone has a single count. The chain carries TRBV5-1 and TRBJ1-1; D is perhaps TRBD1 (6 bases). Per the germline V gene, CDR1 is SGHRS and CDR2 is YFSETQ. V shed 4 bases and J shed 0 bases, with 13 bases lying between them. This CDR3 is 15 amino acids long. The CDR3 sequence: CASSRPTGLNTEAFF. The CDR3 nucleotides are TGCGCCAGCAGCCGACCTACAGGGTTGAACACTGAAGCTTTCTTT.

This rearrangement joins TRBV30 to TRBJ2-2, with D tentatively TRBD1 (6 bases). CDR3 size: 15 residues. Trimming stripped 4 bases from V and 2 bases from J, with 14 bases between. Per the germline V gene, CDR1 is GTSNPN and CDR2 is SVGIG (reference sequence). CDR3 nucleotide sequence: TGTGCCTGGATTCCGGGACAATTAAACACCGGGGAGCTGTTTTTT. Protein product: CAWIPGQLNTGELFF.

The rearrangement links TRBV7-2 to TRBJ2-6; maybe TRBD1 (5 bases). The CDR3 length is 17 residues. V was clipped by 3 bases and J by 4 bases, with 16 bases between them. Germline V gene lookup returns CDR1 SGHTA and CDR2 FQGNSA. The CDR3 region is CASSFRATGTGANVLTF. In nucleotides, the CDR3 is TGTGCCAGCAGCTTCCGAGCTACAGGTACCGGGGCCAACGTCCTGACTTTC.

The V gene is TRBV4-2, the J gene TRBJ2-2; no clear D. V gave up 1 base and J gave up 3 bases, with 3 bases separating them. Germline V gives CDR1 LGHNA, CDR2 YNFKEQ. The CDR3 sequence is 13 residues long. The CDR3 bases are TGTGCCAGCAGCCAAGTAGACACCGGGGAGCTGTTTTTT. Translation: CASSQVDTGELFF.

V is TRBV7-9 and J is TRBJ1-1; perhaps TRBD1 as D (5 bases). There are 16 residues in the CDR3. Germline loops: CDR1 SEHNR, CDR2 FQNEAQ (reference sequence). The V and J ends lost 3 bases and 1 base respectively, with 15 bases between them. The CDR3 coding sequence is TGTGCCAGCAGCTTGAACCCGGGACTCAAGAACACTGAAGCTTTCTTT. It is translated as CASSLNPGLKNTEAFF.

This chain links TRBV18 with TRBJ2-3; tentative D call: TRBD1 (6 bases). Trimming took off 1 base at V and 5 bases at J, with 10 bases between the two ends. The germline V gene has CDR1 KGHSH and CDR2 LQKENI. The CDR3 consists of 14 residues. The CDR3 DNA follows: TGTGCCAGCTCACCACAGGGGGTCGGAGATACGCAGTATTTT. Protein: CASSPQGVGDTQYF.

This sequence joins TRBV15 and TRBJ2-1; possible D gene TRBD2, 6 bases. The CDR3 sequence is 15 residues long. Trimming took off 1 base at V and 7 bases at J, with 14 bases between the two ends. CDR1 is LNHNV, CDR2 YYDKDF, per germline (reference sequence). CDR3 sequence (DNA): TGTGCCACCAGCAGAGTGGGACTCCCTAGGAATGAGCAGTTCTTC. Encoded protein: CATSRVGLPRNEQFF.

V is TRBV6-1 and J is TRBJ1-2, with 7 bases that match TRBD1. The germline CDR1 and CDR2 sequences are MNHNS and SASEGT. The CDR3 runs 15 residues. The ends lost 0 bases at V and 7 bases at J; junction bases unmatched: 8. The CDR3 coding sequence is TGTGCCAGCAGTGAAGCAGGGGGCGCTTTAGGTGGCTACACCTTC. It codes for CASSEAGGALGGYTF.

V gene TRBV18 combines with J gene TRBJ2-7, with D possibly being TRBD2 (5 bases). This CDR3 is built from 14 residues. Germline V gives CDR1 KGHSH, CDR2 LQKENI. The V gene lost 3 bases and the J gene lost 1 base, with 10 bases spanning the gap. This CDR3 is CASSPSDISYEQYV. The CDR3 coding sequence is TGTGCCAGCTCACCTAGCGATATTTCCTACGAGCAGTACGTC.

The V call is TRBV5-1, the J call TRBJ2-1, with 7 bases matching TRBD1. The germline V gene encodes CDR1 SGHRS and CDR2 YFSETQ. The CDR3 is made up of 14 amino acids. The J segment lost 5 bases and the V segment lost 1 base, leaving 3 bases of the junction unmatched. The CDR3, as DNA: TGCGCCAGCAGCTTGCAGGGGGTAAACAATGAGCAGTTCTTC. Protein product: CASSLQGVNNEQFF.

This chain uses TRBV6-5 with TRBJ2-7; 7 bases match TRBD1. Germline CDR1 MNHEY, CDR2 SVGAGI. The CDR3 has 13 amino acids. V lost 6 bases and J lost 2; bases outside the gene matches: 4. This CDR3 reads CASRDTGAYEQYF. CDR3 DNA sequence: TGTGCCAGCAGGGATACAGGGGCCTACGAGCAGTACTTC.

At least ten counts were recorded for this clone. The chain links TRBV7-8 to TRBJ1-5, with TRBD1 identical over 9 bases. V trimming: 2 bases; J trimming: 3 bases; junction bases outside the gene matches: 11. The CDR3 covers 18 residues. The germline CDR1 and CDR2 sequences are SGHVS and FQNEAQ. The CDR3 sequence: CASSLSMGDRVFNQPQHF. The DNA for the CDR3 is TGTGCCAGCAGCTTAAGTATGGGGGACAGGGTATTCAATCAGCCCCAGCATTTT.

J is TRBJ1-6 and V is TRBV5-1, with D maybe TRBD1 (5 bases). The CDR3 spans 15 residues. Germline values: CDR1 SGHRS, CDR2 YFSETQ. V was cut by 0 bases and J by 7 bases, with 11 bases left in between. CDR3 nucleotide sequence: TGCGCCAGCAGCTTGGGTGACAGACCAAATTCACCCCTCCACTTT. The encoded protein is CASSLGDRPNSPLHF.

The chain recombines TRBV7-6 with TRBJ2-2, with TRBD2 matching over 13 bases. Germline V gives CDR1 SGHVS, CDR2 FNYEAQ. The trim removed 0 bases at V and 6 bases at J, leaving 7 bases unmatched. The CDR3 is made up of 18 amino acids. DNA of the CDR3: TGTGCCAGCAGCTTAGCGGCACTAGCGGGGGGGATGTCCGGGGAGCTGTTTTTT. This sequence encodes CASSLAALAGGMSGELFF.

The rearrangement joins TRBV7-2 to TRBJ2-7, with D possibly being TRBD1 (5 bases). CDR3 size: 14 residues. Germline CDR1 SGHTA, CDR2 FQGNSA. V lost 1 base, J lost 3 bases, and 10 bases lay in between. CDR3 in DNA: TGTGCCAGCAGCTTAGGAGCCAGGGACTACGAGCAGTACGTC. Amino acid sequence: CASSLGARDYEQYV.

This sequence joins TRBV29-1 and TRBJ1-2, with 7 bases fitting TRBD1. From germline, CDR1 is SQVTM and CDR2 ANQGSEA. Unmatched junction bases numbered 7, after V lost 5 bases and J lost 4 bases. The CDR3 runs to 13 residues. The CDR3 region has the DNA TGCAGCGTTCCCGGGACAGACCCCTATGGCTACACCTTC. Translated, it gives CSVPGTDPYGYTF.

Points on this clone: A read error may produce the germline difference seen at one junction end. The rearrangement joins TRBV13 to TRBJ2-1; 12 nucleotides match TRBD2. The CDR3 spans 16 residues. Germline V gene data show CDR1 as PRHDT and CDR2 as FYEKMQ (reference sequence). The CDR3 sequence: CASSIGLAGTYNEQFF. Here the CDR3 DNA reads TGTGCCAGCAGCATAGGACTAGCGGGAACCTACAATGAGCAGTTCTTC.

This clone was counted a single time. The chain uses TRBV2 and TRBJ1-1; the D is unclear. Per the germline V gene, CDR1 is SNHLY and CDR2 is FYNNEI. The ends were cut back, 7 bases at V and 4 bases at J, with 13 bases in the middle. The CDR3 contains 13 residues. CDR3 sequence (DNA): TGTGCCAGCACCGTACGCCCTAGCACTGAAGCTTTCTTT. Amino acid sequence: CASTVRPSTEAFF.

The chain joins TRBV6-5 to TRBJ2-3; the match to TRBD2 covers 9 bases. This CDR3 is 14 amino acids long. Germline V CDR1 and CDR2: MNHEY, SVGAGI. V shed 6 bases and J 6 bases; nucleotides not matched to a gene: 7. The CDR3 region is CASSPGLAFDTQYF. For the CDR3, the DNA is TGTGCCAGCAGCCCGGGACTAGCTTTCGATACGCAGTATTTT.

The CDR3 bases are TGTGCCAGCTCTCGAGTCCCGGGGGGCGGGGAGCTGTTTTTT. This codes for CASSRVPGGGELFF. The V gene is TRBV7-7, the J gene TRBJ2-2, with 7 bases lining up with TRBD2. This CDR3 spans 14 amino acids. Losses at the gene ends were 8 bases for V and 7 bases for J; bases not matched to a gene: 10. Germline CDR1 SSHAT, CDR2 FNYEAQ (reference sequence). Full variable domain (missing parts from reference TRBV7-7 and TRBJ2-2): GAGVSQSPRYKVTKRGQDVTLRCDPISSHATLYWYQQALGQGPEFLTYFNYEAQPDKSGLPSDRFSAERPEGSISTLTIQRTEQRDSAMYRCASSRVPGGGELFFGEGSRLTVL.

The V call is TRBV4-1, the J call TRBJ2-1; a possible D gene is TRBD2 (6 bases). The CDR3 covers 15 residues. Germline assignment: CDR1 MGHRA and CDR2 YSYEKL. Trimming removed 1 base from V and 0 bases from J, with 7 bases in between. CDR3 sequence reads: CASSQVSGSYNEQFF. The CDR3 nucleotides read TGCGCCAGCAGCCAAGTTAGCGGCTCCTACAATGAGCAGTTCTTC.

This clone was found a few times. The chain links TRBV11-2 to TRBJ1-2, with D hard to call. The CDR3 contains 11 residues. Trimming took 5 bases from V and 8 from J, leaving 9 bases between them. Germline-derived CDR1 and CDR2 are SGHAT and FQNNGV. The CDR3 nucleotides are TGTGCCAGCAGCCGATCCGGGGGCTACACCTTC. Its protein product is CASSRSGGYTF.

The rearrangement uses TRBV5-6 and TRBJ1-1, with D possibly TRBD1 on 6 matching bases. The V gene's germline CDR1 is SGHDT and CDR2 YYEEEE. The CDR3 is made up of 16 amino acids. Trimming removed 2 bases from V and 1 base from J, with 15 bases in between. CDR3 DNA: TGTGCCAGCAGCTTATCCCGGCCACAGGGGAACACTGAAGCTTTCTTT. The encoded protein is CASSLSRPQGNTEAFF. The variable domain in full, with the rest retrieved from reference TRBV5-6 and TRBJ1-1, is DAGVTQSPTHLIKTRGQQVTLRCSPKSGHDTVSWYQQALGQGPQFIFQYYEEEERQRGNFPDRFSGHQFPNYSSELNVNALLLGDSALYLCASSLSRPQGNTEAFFGQGTRLTVV.

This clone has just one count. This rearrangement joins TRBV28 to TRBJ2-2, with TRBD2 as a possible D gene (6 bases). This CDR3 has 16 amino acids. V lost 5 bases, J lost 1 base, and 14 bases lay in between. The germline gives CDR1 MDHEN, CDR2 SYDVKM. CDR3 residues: CASSITSRLNTGELFF. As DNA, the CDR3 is TGTGCCAGCAGTATCACTAGCAGACTGAACACCGGGGAGCTGTTTTTT.

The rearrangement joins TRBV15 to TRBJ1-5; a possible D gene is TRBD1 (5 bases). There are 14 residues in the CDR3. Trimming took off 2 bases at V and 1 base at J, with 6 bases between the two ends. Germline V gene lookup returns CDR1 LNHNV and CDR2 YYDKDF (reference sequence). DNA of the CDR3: TGTGCCACCAGCAGACAGGGAAGCAATCAGCCCCAGCATTTT. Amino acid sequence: CATSRQGSNQPQHF.

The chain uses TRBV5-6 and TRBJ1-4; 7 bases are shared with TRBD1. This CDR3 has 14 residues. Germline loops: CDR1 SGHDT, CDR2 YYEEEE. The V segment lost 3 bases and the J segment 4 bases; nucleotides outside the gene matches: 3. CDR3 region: CASSYTGDNEKLFF. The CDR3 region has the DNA TGTGCCAGCAGCTATACAGGGGATAATGAAAAACTGTTTTTT.

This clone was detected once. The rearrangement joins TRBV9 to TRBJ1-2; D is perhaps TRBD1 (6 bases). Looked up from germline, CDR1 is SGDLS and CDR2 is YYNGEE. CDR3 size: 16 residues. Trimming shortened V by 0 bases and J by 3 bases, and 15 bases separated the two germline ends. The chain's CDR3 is CASSVGPRAGDYGYTF. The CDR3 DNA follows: TGTGCCAGCAGCGTAGGACCTCGGGCAGGGGACTATGGCTACACCTTC.

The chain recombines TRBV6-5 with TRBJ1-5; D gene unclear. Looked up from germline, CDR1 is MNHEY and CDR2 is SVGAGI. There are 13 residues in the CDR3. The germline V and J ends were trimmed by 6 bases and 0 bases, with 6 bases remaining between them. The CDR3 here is CASSLNSNQPQHF. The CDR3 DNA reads TGTGCCAGCAGCTTAAATAGCAATCAGCCCCAGCATTTT.